This T cell receptor (beta chain) derives from a study of blood T cell repertoires in COVID-19. Study summary: Acute and convalescent COVID-19 samples came from the United States, Italy and Spain. PBMCs, B-cell-depleted T cells, or T cells were the source of the cDNA or gDNA that made up the material.

Authors' data handling: For nucleated cells, counts were estimated from reference gene primer amplification. Produced via immunoSEQ multiplex PCR; TCRdb's table is partial and in-frame only. The D gene and trimming were derived from the DNA, and the V and J assignments and clone size from that table. Of about 150,000 clones listed, 75% to 95% are singletons. This clone was counted between two and nine times. The TCR originated in a man aged 50-60 years with acute or convalescent COVID-19. Sequencing was performed on peripheral blood.

The CDR3 reads CASSRTGYEQYV. CDR3 nucleotides: TGTGCCAGCAGCCGGACAGGCTACGAGCAGTACGTC. The rearrangement links TRBV7-9 to TRBJ2-7, with 7 bases identical to TRBD1. This CDR3 region has 12 residues. V dropped 5 bases and J dropped 3; count of bases not matched to a gene: 1. From germline, CDR1 is SEHNR and CDR2 FQNEAQ (reference sequence).